This TCR beta chain stems from a study of radiotherapy plus CTLA-4 blockade in lung cancer (dated by TCRdb to about 2018). Study-level background: Objective responses were observed in about 17% of enrolled patients, and disease control was achieved in approximately 30%.

The CDR3 contains 15 residues, cysteine and phenylalanine counted. Solely the CDR3 DNA is kept, with 45 bases framed from the first base. Trimming takes 5 bases from V and 7 bases from J, and the germline ends sit 18 bases apart. The germline V gene (reference sequence) provides CDR1 MNHEY and CDR2 SMNVEV. The library came from the immunoSEQ multiplex PCR assay. Entries here come from immuneACCESS through TCRdb and include only in-frame sequences with V and J called. Some clones fail to appear in such tables; in the studies checked, an unresolved V gene covers under half of the shortfall, and the cause of the remainder is unknown. The sample table holds roughly 53,000 clones, of which roughly 84% were seen once. Of the sample, 3.2% is held by the ten largest clones. Overall study results and their limits: Increased serum interferon-beta after radiation, together with early dynamic changes in blood T cell clones, were reported to be the strongest predictors of response. TCR clones derived from tumors expanded in peripheral blood after treatment with radiotherapy and ipilimumab.

A note on this clone: Its specific antigen is unknown. The record has no base qualities; no much larger clone is one base away.

Focal radiation therapy combined with CTLA-4 blockade (ipilimumab) was tested in patients with chemo-refractory metastatic non-small-cell lung cancer. This TCR derives from a human donor with non-small cell lung cancer who had a partial response to radiotherapy plus ipilimumab. Sequencing was performed on peripheral blood, taken from a patient treated with radiotherapy plus ipilimumab. The chain is encoded by TRBV27 joined to TRBJ2-1; possibly the D gene is TRBD1, per 6 matching bases. CDR3 protein: CASSEGTLTLNEQFF. The nucleotide sequence reads TGTGCCAGCAGTGAAGGGACACTGACTCTAAATGAGCAGTTCTTC.